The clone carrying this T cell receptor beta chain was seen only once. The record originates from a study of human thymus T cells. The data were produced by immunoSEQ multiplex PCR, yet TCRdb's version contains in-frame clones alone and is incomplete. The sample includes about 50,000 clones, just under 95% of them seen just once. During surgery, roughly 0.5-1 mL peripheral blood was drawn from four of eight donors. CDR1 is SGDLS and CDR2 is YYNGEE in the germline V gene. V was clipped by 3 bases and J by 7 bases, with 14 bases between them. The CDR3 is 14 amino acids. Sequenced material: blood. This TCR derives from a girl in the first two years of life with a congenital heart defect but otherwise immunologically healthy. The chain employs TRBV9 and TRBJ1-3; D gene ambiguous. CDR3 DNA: TGTGCCAGCAGCGATAGAGGAGGCGCGAACACCATATATTTT. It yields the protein CASSDRGGANTIYF.